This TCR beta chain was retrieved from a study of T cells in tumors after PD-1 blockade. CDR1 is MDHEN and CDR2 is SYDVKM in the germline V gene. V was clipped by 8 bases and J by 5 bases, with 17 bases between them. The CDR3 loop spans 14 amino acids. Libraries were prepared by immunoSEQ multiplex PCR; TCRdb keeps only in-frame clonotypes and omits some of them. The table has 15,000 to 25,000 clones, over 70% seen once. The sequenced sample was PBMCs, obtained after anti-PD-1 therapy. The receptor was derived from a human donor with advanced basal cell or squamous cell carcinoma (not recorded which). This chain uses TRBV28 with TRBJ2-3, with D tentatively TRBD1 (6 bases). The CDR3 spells CASLLRGRGDTQYF. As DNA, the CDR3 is TGTGCCAGCCTCCTTAGGGGCAGGGGAGATACGCAGTATTTT.